The source of this TCR beta chain is a study of pediatric ulcerative colitis. Germline CDR1 reads SGDLS; CDR2 reads YYNGEE. The CDR3 is made up of 15 amino acids. V lost 3 bases and J lost 2; bases outside the gene matches: 1. One to two pinch biopsies were taken from the rectum during colonoscopy. Only in-frame clones appear in the TCRdb table, and some are missing; sequencing was by immunoSEQ multiplex PCR. The repertoire includes tens of thousands of clones, about 81% of them detected once, and approximately 1% sits in the top ten. Material: gut tissue. The sequence was obtained from a boy younger than 18 with mild ulcerative colitis. This sequence joins TRBV9 and TRBJ2-2, with 10 bases that match TRBD2. Here the CDR3 reads CASSASGGNTGELFF. In DNA form, the CDR3 reads TGTGCCAGCAGCGCTAGCGGGGGAAACACCGGGGAGCTGTTTTTT. Complete variable domain (other parts from reference TRBV9 and TRBJ2-2): DSGVTQTPKHLITATGQRVTLRCSPRSGDLSVYWYQQSLDQGLQFLIQYYNGEERAKGNILERFSAQQFPDLHSELNLSSLELGDSALYFCASSASGGNTGELFFGEGSRLTVL.